Listed below are T cell receptor beta chains from one sample, sequenced in a study of control samples from healthy donors and cancer patients. Generated by immunoSEQ multiplex PCR, the TCRdb table keeps only in-frame clones and is missing some. Of 25,000 to 30,000 clones listed, around nine tenths are singletons. The sample taken for sequencing was PBMCs. The receptors shown here come from a woman aged 40 to 50 with lung cancer. The CDR3 runs from the conserved cysteine through the conserved F or W. D genes are given only for firm matches. Some rows mark clone size as missing; the rest say once, few, many or name a class of expanded clone.

D	size	J	V	CDR3	DNA
.	.	TRBJ2-6	TRBV5-6	CASSLRTYFSGANVLTF	TGTGCCAGCAGCCTAAGGACGTATTTCTCTGGGGCCAACGTCCTGACTTTC
.	medium-sized	TRBJ1-1	TRBV5-8	CASSFTEDTEAFF	TGTGCCAGCAGCTTCACGGAAGACACTGAAGCTTTCTTT
.	.	TRBJ2-5	TRBV3-1/TRBV3-2	CASSDPEGETQYF	TGTGCCAGCAGCGACCCAGAGGGGGAGACCCAGTACTTC
.	.	TRBJ2-2	TRBV7-8	CASSLAMTTGELFF	TGTGCCAGCAGCTTAGCGATGACTACCGGGGAGCTGTTTTTT
.	.	TRBJ2-3	TRBV28	CASSVNTDTQYF	TGTGCCAGCAGTGTCAACACAGATACGCAGTATTTT
.	.	TRBJ2-1	TRBV28	CASSSDSEPIYNEQFF	TGTGCCAGCAGTTCGGACTCCGAGCCCATCTACAATGAGCAGTTCTTC
.	.	TRBJ1-2	TRBV7-2	CASSLEAGYTF	TGTGCCAGCAGCTTAGAAGCTGGCTACACCTTC
TRBD1	.	TRBJ2-7	TRBV30	CAWSAGQVGSPEQYF	TGTGCCTGGAGTGCTGGACAGGTCGGCTCTCCCGAGCAGTACTTC
TRBD2	few	TRBJ2-5	TRBV30	CAWLKRGDVQETQYF	TGTGCCTGGTTAAAGCGGGGGGACGTCCAAGAGACCCAGTACTTC
.	.	TRBJ2-2	TRBV7-8	CASSLTGELFF	TGTGCCAGCAGCTTAACCGGGGAGCTGTTTTTT
TRBD1	once	TRBJ2-5	TRBV18	CASSRKDRGLETQYF	TGTGCCAGCTCACGTAAGGACAGGGGGCTAGAGACCCAGTACTTC
.	.	TRBJ2-3	TRBV5-6	CASSLIGPLGGCTQYF	TGTGCCAGCAGCTTGATTGGCCCCCTGGGCGGGTGTACGCAGTATTTT
.	.	TRBJ2-5	TRBV2	CASSVSAGKTQYF	TGTGCCAGCAGTGTGTCGGCAGGGAAGACCCAGTACTTC
.	.	TRBJ1-1	TRBV20-1	CSASRNGNTEAFF	TGCAGTGCTAGTCGAAACGGGAACACTGAAGCTTTCTTT
.	.	TRBJ2-7	TRBV5-4	CASSSTISSYEQYF	TGTGCCAGCAGCTCTACCATAAGCTCCTACGAGCAGTACTTC
.	.	TRBJ1-1	TRBV5-6	CASSPDFYGEAFF	TGTGCCAGCAGCCCCGATTTTTATGGTGAAGCTTTCTTT
TRBD2	.	TRBJ2-5	TRBV10-2	CASSKGGLARKETQYF	TGCGCCAGCAGTAAGGGCGGACTAGCGCGAAAAGAGACCCAGTACTTC
.	.	TRBJ2-5	TRBV3-1/TRBV3-2	CASRKLGAAGLETQYF	TGTGCCAGCAGGAAGTTGGGGGCCGCGGGTTTAGAGACCCAGTACTTC
.	.	TRBJ1-6	TRBV30	CAWSGSFAASPLHF	TGTGCCTGGAGTGGTAGTTTCGCCGCCTCACCCCTCCACTTT
.	.	TRBJ1-5	TRBV3-1/TRBV3-2	CASSQGYGGFGSNQPQHF	TGTGCCAGCAGCCAAGGATACGGGGGCTTCGGAAGCAATCAGCCCCAGCATTTT
.	.	TRBJ1-6	TRBV9	CASSAGGGRSYNSPLHF	TGTGCCAGCAGCGCCGGCGGGGGGCGGTCTTATAATTCACCCCTCCACTTT
.	.	TRBJ1-1	TRBV7-8	CASSRGENTEAFF	TGTGCCAGCAGCCGGGGAGAGAACACTGAAGCTTTCTTT
.	.	TRBJ1-2	TRBV27	CASSPWGGNGYTF	TGTGCCAGCAGTCCCTGGGGGGGGAATGGCTACACCTTC
.	.	TRBJ1-2	TRBV11-3	CASSLGGNNYGYTF	TGTGCCAGCAGCTTAGGTGGCAATAACTATGGCTACACCTTC
TRBD2	.	TRBJ2-5	TRBV7-3	CASSYGEGETQYF	TGTGCCAGCAGCTACGGGGAGGGGGAGACCCAGTACTTC
.	.	TRBJ2-3	TRBV30	CAWSDQRAEDTQYF	TGTGCCTGGAGTGATCAGAGGGCAGAGGATACGCAGTATTTT
TRBD1	once	TRBJ1-1	TRBV11-2	CASSLGRAGQGAFF	TGTGCCAGCAGCTTAGGGCGAGCCGGACAGGGAGCTTTCTTT
.	.	TRBJ2-6	TRBV7-3	CASSLSGAGANVLTF	TGTGCCAGCAGCTTATCAGGGGCTGGGGCCAACGTCCTGACTTTC
.	.	TRBJ1-1	TRBV6-5	CASSSFLRESEAFF	TGTGCCAGCAGCTCCTTTTTGAGGGAGTCTGAAGCTTTCTTT
TRBD1	.	TRBJ2-1	TRBV7-2	CASRVGDRGFDEQFF	TGTGCCAGTAGGGTCGGGGACAGGGGGTTCGATGAGCAGTTCTTC
.	.	TRBJ1-6	TRBV14	CASTPRTPYNSPLHF	TGTGCCAGCACCCCCCGGACCCCCTATAATTCACCCCTCCACTTT
.	.	TRBJ1-4	TRBV4-3	CASSQEGQGREKLFF	TGCGCCAGCAGCCAAGAGGGCCAGGGGAGAGAAAAACTGTTTTTT
.	.	TRBJ1-2	TRBV7-9	CASSLDRDPPYGYTF	TGTGCCAGCAGCTTAGACAGGGACCCGCCTTATGGCTACACCTTC
TRBD1	.	TRBJ2-7	TRBV5-1	CASSLGDRALEQYF	TGCGCCAGCAGCTTGGGGGACAGGGCGCTCGAGCAGTACTTC
TRBD1	few	TRBJ1-4	TRBV30	CAWRTGGNEKLFF	TGTGCCTGGAGGACAGGGGGTAATGAAAAACTGTTTTTT
TRBD1	.	TRBJ1-1	TRBV6-5	CASSRQGGTEAFF	TGTGCCAGCAGTCGACAGGGAGGGACTGAAGCTTTCTTT
.	.	TRBJ1-6	TRBV15	CATSRDITADRSYNSPLHF	TGTGCCACCAGCAGAGATATCACAGCGGATAGATCATATAATTCACCCCTCCACTTT
.	.	TRBJ1-1	TRBV21-1	CASSAPSHLNTEAFF	TGTGCCAGCAGCGCCCCCAGCCATCTGAACACTGAAGCTTTCTTT
TRBD1	few	TRBJ1-4	TRBV30	CACMTGFLANEKLFF	TGTGCCTGTATGACAGGGTTTCTCGCTAATGAAAAACTGTTTTTT
.	.	TRBJ2-7	TRBV13	CASSLGRSRVEQYF	TGTGCCAGCAGCTTAGGAAGGAGTCGCGTTGAGCAGTACTTC
.	.	TRBJ1-1	TRBV10-3	CAISDGRRGAMNTEAFF	TGTGCCATCAGTGACGGGAGGAGGGGGGCCATGAACACTGAAGCTTTCTTT
.	.	TRBJ1-1	TRBV6-5	CASSLTRGRTEAFF	TGTGCCAGCAGCCTTACCAGGGGTAGGACTGAAGCTTTCTTT
.	.	TRBJ1-1	TRBV7-8	CASSNGLRTNTEAFF	TGTGCCAGCAGCAACGGACTGAGGACGAACACTGAAGCTTTCTTT